A selection of T cell receptor beta chains follows, all from one sample in a study of memory CD4+ T cells and cytomegalovirus serostatus. Profiled with immunoSEQ multiplex PCR; TCRdb holds only in-frame clones, not every one. The data contain 25,000 to 35,000 clones, approximately 72% of them seen just once; the ten biggest clones take up over 0.6%. Input material: memory CD4+ T cells from blood. All receptors derive from an adult in good health and CMV-seronegative. Each CDR3 is given without its conserved first and last residue. The order of the fields is V gene, CDR3 protein.

V: TRBV19
CDR3: ASSIRSDSNQPQH

V: TRBV5-4
CDR3: ASTSSTDTQY

V: TRBV11-3
CDR3: ASSLDWGSTYNEQF

V: TRBV19
CDR3: ASSIRTGLPTNEKLF

V: TRBV29-1
CDR3: SVGTGGNYGYT

V: TRBV7-2
CDR3: ASSFGRGAYGYT

V: TRBV7-9
CDR3: ASSPWLAYTGELF

V: TRBV14
CDR3: ASSQDLSAFYGYT

V: TRBV19
CDR3: ASSMKDRGSPEAF

V: TRBV11-2
CDR3: ASSISTGGTEAF